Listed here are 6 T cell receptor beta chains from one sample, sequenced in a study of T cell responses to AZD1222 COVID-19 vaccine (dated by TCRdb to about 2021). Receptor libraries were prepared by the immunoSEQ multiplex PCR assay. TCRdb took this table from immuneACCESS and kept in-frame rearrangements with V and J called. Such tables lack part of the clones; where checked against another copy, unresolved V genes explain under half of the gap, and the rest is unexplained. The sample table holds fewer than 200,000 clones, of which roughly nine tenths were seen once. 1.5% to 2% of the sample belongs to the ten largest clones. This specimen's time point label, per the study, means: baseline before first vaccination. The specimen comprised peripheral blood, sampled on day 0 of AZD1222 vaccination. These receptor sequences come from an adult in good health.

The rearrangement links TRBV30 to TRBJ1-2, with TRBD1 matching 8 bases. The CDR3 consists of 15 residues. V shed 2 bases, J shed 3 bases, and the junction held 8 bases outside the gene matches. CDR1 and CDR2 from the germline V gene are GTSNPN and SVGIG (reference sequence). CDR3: CAWSPGQGVYYGYTF. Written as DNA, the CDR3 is TGTGCCTGGAGTCCTGGACAGGGAGTATACTATGGCTACACCTTC. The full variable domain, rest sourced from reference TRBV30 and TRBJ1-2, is SQTIHQWPATLVQPVGSPLSLECTVEGTSNPNLYWYRQAAGRGLQLLFYSVGIGQISSEVPQNLSASRPQDRQFILSSKKLLLSDSGFYLCAWSPGQGVYYGYTFGSGTRLTVV.

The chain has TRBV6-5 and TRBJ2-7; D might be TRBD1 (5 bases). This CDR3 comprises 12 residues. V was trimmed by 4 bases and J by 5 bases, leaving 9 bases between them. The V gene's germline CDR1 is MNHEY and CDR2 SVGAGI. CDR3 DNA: TGTGCCAGCAGTTCCAGGGTTCACGAGCAGTACTTC. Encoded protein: CASSSRVHEQYF.

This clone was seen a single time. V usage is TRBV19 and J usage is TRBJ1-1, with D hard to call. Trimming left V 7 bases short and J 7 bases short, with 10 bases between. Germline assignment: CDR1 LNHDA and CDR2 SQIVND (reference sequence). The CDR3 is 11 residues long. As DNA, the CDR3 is TGTGCCAGTACAAACCAATTTGAAGCTTTCTTT. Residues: CASTNQFEAFF.

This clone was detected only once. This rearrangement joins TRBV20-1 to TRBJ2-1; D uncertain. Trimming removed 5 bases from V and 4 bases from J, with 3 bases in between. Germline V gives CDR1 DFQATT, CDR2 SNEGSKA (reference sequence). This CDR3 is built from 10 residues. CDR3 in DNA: TGCAGTGCTTCGTACAATGAGCAGTTCTTC. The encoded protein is CSASYNEQFF.

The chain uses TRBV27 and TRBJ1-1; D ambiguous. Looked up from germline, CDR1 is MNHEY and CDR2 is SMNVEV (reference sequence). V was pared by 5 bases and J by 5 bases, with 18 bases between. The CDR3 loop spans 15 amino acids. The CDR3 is CASSPRRTIPTEAFF. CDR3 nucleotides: TGTGCCAGCAGTCCCCGACGTACTATCCCGACTGAAGCTTTCTTT.

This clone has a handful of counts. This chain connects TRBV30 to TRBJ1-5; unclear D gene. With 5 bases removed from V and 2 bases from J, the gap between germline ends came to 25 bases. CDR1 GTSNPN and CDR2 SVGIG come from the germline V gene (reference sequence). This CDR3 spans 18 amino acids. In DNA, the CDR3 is TGTGCCTGGTCGCGAGGCAGGCTTGGCTTTGGTGGCAATCAGCCCCAGCATTTT. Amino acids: CAWSRGRLGFGGNQPQHF.